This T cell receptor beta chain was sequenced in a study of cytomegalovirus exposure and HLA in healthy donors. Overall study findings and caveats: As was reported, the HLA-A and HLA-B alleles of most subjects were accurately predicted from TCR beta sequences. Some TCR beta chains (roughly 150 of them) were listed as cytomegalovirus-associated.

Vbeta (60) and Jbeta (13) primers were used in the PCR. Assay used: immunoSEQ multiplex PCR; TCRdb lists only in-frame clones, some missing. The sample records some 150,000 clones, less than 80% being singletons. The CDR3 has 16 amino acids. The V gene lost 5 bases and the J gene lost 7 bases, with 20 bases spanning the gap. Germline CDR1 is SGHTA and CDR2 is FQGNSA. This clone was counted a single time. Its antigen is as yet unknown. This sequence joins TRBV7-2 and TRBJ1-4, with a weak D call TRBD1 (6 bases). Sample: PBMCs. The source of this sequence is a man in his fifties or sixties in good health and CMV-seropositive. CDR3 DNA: TGTGCCAGCAGCGGAACACAGGGAAGTTCTGGTGAAAAACTGTTTTTT. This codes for CASSGTQGSSGEKLFF.